This is a list of T cell receptor beta chains from one sample in a study of blood T cell repertoires in COVID-19. The table came from immunoSEQ multiplex PCR; TCRdb's copy has only in-frame clones and leaves some out. The table includes roughly 220,000 clones, about 87% detected once. The sample comprised PBMCs or T cells enriched from blood (not recorded which). These receptors all come from a woman aged 30 to 39 who had recovered from COVID-19. Each CDR3 is given with its conserved first and last residue. Each record gives: CDR3 protein, CDR3 DNA, CDR3 length, D gene, V gene, J gene, clone size. A D gene is named only where the DNA matches it firmly. Clone size is not always given. Where it is, it says once, few, many or a class for expanded clones.

CASSQVLGQGYTGELFF	TGTGCCAGCAGCCAAGTCCTTGGACAGGGGTACACCGGGGAGCTGTTTTTT	17	TRBD1	TRBV3-1/TRBV3-2	TRBJ2-2	-
CATRGLENIQYF	TGTGCCACCAGGGGCCTGGAAAACATTCAGTACTTC	12	-	TRBV6-5	TRBJ2-4	-
CASSPNYRGLQPQHF	TGTGCCAGCTCACCAAACTACAGGGGGCTACAGCCCCAGCATTTT	15	TRBD1	TRBV18	TRBJ1-5	-
CASSTNPWAEAFF	TGTGCCAGCAGTACTAATCCCTGGGCTGAAGCTTTCTTT	13	-	TRBV6-2/TRBV6-3	TRBJ1-1	-
CASSDHERRDTEEQYF	TGCGCCAGCAGCGACCACGAGCGAAGAGATACTGAAGAGCAGTACTTC	16	-	TRBV5-1	TRBJ2-7	-
CASSQEAGGWQPQHF	TGTGCCAGCAGCCAAGAGGCAGGGGGCTGGCAGCCCCAGCATTTT	15	TRBD1	TRBV4-2	TRBJ1-5	-
CASKGQPSGNTIYF	TGTGCCAGCAAGGGACAGCCCTCTGGAAACACCATATATTTT	14	TRBD1	TRBV6-5	TRBJ1-3	once
CASSGGAGPRGKREKLFF	TGTGCCAGCAGTGGAGGGGCCGGCCCTAGGGGGAAGAGGGAAAAACTGTTTTTT	18	-	TRBV6-1	TRBJ1-4	-
CATDRDRGAEAFF	TGTGCCACCGACCGGGACAGGGGGGCTGAAGCTTTCTTT	13	TRBD1	TRBV10-3	TRBJ1-1	-
CASSYSVKLLQETQYF	TGTGCCAGCAGTTACTCGGTCAAACTTCTACAAGAGACCCAGTACTTC	16	-	TRBV6-2/TRBV6-3	TRBJ2-5	-
CASTGGLSYNEQFF	TGCGCCAGCACGGGGGGCCTTTCCTACAATGAGCAGTTCTTC	14	-	TRBV5-1	TRBJ2-1	-
CASSRELAAQETQYF	TGCGCCAGCAGCCGAGAACTAGCGGCCCAAGAGACCCAGTACTTC	15	TRBD2	TRBV4-3	TRBJ2-5	-
CASSLYGAYTF	TGTGCCAGCAGCTTATACGGTGCCTACACCTTC	11	-	TRBV7-9	TRBJ1-2	-
CASSERQGVYEQFF	TGTGCCAGCAGTGAAAGACAGGGGGTCTATGAGCAGTTCTTC	14	TRBD1	TRBV25-1	TRBJ2-1	-
CASSLDWQRTEAFF	TGTGCCAGCAGCTTAGATTGGCAGAGGACTGAAGCTTTCTTT	14	-	TRBV7-2	TRBJ1-1	-
CASSYSTGGPNQPQHF	TGTGCCAGCAGTTACTCGACAGGGGGTCCCAATCAGCCCCAGCATTTT	16	TRBD1	TRBV6-6	TRBJ1-5	-
CASSPRRTGYEQYF	TGTGCCAGCAGCCCGAGACGGACAGGCTACGAGCAGTACTTC	14	TRBD1	TRBV7-2	TRBJ2-7	-
CASSPRTGPLAETTDTQYF	TGTGCCAGCAGTCCACGGACAGGCCCACTAGCGGAGACCACAGATACGCAGTATTTT	19	-	TRBV11-2	TRBJ2-3	-
CASSLEAGRAQPQHF	TGTGCCAGCAGCTTGGAGGCGGGAAGGGCTCAGCCCCAGCATTTT	15	-	TRBV5-8	TRBJ1-5	-
CASNYGGLNTEAFF	TGTGCCAGTAATTATGGGGGGTTGAACACTGAAGCTTTCTTT	14	-	TRBV19	TRBJ1-1	many
CATSRAGGTGNQPQYF	TGTGCCACCAGCAGAGCTGGAGGGACAGGAAATCAGCCCCAGTATTTT	16	TRBD1	TRBV15	TRBJ2-3	-
CASSERSLYGYTF	TGTGCCAGCAGTGAGCGGTCACTTTATGGCTACACCTTC	13	-	TRBV6-1	TRBJ1-2	once
CASSVDTTNYGYTF	TGCGCCAGCAGCGTGGACACAACTAACTATGGCTACACCTTC	14	-	TRBV5-1	TRBJ1-2	-